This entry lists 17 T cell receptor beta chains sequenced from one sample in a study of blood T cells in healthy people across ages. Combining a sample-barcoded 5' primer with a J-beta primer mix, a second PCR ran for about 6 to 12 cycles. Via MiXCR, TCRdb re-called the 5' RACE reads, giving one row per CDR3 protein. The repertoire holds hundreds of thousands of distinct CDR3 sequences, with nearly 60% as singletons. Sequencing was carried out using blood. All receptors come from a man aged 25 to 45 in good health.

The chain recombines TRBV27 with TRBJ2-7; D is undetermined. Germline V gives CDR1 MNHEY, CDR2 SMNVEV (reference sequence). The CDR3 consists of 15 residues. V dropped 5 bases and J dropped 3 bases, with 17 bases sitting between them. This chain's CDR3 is CASSPTTAGIYEQYF. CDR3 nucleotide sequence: TGTGCCAGCAGTCCCACAACCGCTGGAATCTACGAGCAGTACTTC.

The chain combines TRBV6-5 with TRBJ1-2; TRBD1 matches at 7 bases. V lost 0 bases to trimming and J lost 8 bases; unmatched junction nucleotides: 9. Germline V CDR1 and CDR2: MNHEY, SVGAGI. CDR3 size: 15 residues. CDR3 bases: TGTGCCAGCAGTTACTCGAAGAGGGGGCCGGGCGGCTACACCTTC. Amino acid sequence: CASSYSKRGPGGYTF.

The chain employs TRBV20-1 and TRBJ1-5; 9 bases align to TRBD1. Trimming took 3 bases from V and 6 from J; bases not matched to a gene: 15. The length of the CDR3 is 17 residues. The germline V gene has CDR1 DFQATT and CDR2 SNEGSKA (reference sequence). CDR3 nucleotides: TGCAGTGCTAGGGAGGCCGGGACAGGGCGTCGGAGTCAGCCCCAGCATTTT. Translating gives CSAREAGTGRRSQPQHF.

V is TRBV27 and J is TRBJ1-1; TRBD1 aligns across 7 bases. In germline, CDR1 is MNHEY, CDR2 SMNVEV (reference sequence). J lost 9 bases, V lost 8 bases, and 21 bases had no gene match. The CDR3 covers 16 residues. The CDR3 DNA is TGTGCCAGCTTTACCGGGACAGCGGCTAATCACCGGCAAGCTTTCTTT. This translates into CASFTGTAANHRQAFF.

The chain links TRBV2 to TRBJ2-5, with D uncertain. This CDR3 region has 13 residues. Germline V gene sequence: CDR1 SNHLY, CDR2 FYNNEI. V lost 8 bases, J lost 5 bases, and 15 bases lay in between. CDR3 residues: CASAIEVTETQYF. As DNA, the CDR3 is TGTGCCAGCGCGATAGAGGTGACCGAGACCCAGTACTTC.

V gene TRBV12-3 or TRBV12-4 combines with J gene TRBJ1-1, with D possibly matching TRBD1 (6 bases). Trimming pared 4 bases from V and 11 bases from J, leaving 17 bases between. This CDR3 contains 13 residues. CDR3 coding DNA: TGTGCCAGCAGTTGGGACAAAGGGAACAAGGCTTTCTTT. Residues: CASSWDKGNKAFF.

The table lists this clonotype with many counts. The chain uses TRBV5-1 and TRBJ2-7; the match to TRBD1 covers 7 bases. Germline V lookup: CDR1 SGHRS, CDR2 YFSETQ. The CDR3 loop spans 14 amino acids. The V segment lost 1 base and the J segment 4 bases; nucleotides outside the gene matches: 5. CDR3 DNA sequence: TGCGCCAGCAGCTTGCGAGGACAGGCGTACGAGCAGTACTTC. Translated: CASSLRGQAYEQYF. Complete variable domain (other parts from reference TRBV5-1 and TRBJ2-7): KAGVTQTPRYLIKTRGQQVTLSCSPISGHRSVSWYQQTPGQGLQFLFEYFSETQRNKGNFPGRFSGRQFSNSRSEMNVSTLELGDSALYLCASSLRGQAYEQYFGPGTRLTVT.

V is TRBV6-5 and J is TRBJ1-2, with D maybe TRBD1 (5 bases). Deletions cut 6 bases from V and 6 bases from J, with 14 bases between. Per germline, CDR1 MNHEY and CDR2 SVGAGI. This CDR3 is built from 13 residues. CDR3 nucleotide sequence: TGTGCCAGCAGGGTAGTGGGGGGTGATGGCTACACCTTC. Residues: CASRVVGGDGYTF.

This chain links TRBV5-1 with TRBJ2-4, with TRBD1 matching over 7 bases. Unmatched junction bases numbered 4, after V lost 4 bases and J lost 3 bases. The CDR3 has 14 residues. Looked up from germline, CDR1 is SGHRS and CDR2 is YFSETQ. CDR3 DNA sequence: TGCGCCAGCAGCAGCCGGGACAGCAAAAACATTCAGTACTTC. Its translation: CASSSRDSKNIQYF.

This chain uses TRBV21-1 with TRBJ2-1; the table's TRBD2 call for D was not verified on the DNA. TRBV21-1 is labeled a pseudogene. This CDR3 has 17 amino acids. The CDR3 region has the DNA TGTGCCAGCAGCAAAGTTTGCCTAGCGGGATCCTACAATGAGCAGTTCTTC. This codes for CASSKVCLAGSYNEQFF.

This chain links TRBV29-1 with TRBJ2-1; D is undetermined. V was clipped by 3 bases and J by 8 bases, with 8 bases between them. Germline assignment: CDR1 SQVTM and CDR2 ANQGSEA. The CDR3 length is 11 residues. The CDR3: CSVERYDEQFF. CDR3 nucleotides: TGCAGCGTTGAGAGGTACGATGAGCAGTTCTTC.

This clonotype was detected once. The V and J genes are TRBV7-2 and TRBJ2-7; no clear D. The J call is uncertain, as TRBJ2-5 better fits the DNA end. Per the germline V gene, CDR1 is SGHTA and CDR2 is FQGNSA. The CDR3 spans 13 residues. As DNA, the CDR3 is TGTGCCAGCAGCTCGATGCGACGGGAGACCCAGTACTTC. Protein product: CASSSMRRETQYF.

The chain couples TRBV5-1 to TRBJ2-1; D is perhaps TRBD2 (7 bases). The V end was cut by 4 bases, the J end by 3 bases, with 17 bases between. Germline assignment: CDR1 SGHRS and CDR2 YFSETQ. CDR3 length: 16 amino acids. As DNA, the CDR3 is TGCGCCAGCAGCCTTGGAGGGGGGGCTTACTACAATGAGCAGTTCTTC. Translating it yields CASSLGGGAYYNEQFF.

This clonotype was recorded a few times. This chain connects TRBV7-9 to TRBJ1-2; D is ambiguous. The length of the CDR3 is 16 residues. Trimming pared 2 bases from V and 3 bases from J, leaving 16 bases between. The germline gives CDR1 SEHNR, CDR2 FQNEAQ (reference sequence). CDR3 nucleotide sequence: TGTGCCAGCAGCTTAACCACGGGATCCGTGTACTATGGCTACACCTTC. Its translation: CASSLTTGSVYYGYTF.

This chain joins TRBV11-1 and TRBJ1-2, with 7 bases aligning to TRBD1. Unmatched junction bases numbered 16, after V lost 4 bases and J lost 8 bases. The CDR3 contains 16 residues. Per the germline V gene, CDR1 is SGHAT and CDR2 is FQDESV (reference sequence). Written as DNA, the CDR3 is TGTGCCAGCAGCTCGAGGCCCGCCCGACAGGGAGGCGGCTACACCTTC. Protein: CASSSRPARQGGGYTF.

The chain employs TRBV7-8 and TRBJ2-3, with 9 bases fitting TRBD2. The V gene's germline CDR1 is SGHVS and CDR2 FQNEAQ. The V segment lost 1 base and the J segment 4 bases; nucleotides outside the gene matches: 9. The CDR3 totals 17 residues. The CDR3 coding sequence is TGTGCCAGCAGCTTAGGGGGGAGAGCGGGGGGACCAGATACGCAGTATTTT. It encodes CASSLGGRAGGPDTQYF.

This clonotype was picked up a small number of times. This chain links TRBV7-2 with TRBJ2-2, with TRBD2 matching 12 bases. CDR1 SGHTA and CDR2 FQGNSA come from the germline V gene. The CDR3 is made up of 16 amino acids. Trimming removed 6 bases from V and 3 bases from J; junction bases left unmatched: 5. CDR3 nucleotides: TGTGCCAGCAGTCTACGACTAGCGGGGGACACCGGGGAGCTGTTTTTT. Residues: CASSLRLAGDTGELFF. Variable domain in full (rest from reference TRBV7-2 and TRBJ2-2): GAGVSQSPSNKVTEKGKDVELRCDPISGHTALYWYRQSLGQGLEFLIYFQGNSAPDKSGLPSDRFSAERTGGSVSTLTIQRTQQEDSAVYLCASSLRLAGDTGELFFGEGSRLTVL.